This T cell receptor (beta chain) was captured in a study of blood T cell repertoires in COVID-19. At the level of the study: Acute-phase and convalescent COVID-19 samples originated in the United States, Italy and Spain. PBMCs, B-cell-depleted T cells, or T cells were the source of the cDNA or gDNA that made up the material.

In the authors' workflow: Nucleated cell number was recorded as an estimate derived from reference gene primer amplification. Here immunoSEQ multiplex PCR was the method, and the copy in TCRdb shows in-frame clones only, minus some. V and J calls and clone size follow that table, whereas D and trimming were derived from the DNA. The table shows some 250,000 clones, with approximately 85% occurring only once. What was sequenced was peripheral blood. The receptor was derived from a woman in her sixties or seventies with active or convalescent COVID-19.

The CDR3 spells CASSPGERDSPLHF. The CDR3 coding sequence is TGCGCCAGCAGCCCCGGGGAGAGGGATTCACCCCTCCACTTT. V usage is TRBV5-1 and J usage is TRBJ1-6, with D hard to call. Trimming removed 4 bases at V and 8 bases at J, with 13 bases between. The CDR3 has 14 amino acids. Germline lookup yields CDR1 SGHRS and CDR2 YFSETQ.